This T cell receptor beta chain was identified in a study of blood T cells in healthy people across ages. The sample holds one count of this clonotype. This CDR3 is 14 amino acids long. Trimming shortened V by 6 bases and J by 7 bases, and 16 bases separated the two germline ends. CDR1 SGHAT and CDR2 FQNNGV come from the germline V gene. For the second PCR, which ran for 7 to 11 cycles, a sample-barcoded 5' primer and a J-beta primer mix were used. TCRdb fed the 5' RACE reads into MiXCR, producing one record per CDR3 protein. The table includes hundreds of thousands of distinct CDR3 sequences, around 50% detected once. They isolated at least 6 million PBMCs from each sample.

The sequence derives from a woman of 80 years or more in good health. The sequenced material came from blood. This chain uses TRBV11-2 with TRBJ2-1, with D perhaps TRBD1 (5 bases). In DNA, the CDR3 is TGTGCCAGCAGACCAGCGCCCCACAGGAATGAGCAGTTCTTC. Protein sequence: CASRPAPHRNEQFF.